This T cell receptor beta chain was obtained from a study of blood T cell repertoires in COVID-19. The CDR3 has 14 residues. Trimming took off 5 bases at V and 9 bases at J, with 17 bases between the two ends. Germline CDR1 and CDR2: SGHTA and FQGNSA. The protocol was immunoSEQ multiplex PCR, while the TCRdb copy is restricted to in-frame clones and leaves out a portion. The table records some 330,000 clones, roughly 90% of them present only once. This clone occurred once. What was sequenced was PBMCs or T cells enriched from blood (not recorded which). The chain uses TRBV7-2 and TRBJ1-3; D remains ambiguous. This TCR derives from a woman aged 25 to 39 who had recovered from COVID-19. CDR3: CASSPGFTAVTIYF. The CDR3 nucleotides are TGTGCCAGCAGCCCGGGATTCACGGCGGTCACCATATATTTT. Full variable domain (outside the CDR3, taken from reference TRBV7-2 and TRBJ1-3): GAGVSQSPSNKVTEKGKDVELRCDPISGHTALYWYRQSLGQGLEFLIYFQGNSAPDKSGLPSDRFSAERTGGSVSTLTIQRTQQEDSAVYLCASSPGFTAVTIYFGEGSWLTVV.